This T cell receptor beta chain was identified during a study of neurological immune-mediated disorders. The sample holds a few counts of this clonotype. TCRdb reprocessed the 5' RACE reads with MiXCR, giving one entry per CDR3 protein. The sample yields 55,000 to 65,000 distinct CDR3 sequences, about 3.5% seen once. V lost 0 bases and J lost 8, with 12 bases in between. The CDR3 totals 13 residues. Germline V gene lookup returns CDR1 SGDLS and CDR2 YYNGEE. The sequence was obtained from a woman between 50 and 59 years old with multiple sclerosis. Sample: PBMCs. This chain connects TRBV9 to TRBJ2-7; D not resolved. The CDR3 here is CASSVGSTMKQYF. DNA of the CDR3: TGTGCCAGCAGCGTAGGGTCCACTATGAAGCAGTACTTC.